Each of the 7 T cell receptor beta chains below was sequenced from the same sample in a study of STAT5B mutations in CD4+ large granular lymphocyte leukemia. The assay was immunoSEQ multiplex PCR, and TCRdb's table has in-frame clones only and misses some. Of roughly 36,000 clones in the sample, 69% are singletons; the top ten hold around 2.5%. The specimen was CD4+ T cells from blood buffy coats. Source of these receptors: a human donor in good health.

The chain recombines TRBV5-4 with TRBJ1-2; D not certain. The germline V and J ends were trimmed by 0 bases and 8 bases, with 17 bases remaining between them. The CDR3 sequence is 15 residues long. Germline-derived CDR1 and CDR2 are SGHNT and YYREEE (reference sequence). The CDR3 bases are TGTGCCAGCAGCTTGGAGAGCAGGCGGGTAGGCGGCTACACCTTC. Protein product: CASSLESRRVGGYTF.

J is TRBJ2-5 and V is TRBV2; 8 bases are shared with TRBD2. The CDR3 runs to 14 residues. Germline CDR1 is SNHLY and CDR2 is FYNNEI. The V segment lost 6 bases and the J segment 5 bases; nucleotides outside the gene matches: 8. The CDR3 loop reads CASRTGLGMETQYF. DNA for the CDR3: TGTGCCAGCAGGACGGGACTAGGTATGGAGACCCAGTACTTC.

The J gene is TRBJ2-2, the V gene TRBV9; D possibly corresponds to TRBD1 (6 bases). With 4 bases removed from V and 1 base from J, the gap between germline ends came to 14 bases. The CDR3 covers 16 residues. The germline V gene has CDR1 SGDLS and CDR2 YYNGEE. CDR3 sequence reads: CASSTRGTRNTGELFF. CDR3 coding DNA: TGTGCCAGCAGCACAAGGGGGACCCGGAACACCGGGGAGCTGTTTTTT.

CDR3 residues: CASSESGREKLFF. The CDR3 region has the DNA TGCGCCAGCAGTGAATCTGGGAGGGAAAAACTGTTTTTT. V and J are TRBV10-2 and TRBJ1-4; D not certain. Trimming stripped 3 bases from V and 8 bases from J, with 10 bases between. The CDR3 consists of 13 residues. The germline V gene has CDR1 WSHSY and CDR2 SAAADI.

This sequence joins TRBV5-1 and TRBJ2-2, with 7 bases aligning to TRBD1. Germline V CDR1 and CDR2: SGHRS, YFSETQ. The CDR3 totals 14 residues. J lost 1 base, V lost 4 bases, and 1 base had no gene match. The CDR3 coding sequence is TGCGCCAGCAGCAGGACAGGGAACACCGGGGAGCTGTTTTTT. Encoded protein: CASSRTGNTGELFF. Complete variable domain (other parts from reference TRBV5-1 and TRBJ2-2): KAGVTQTPRYLIKTRGQQVTLSCSPISGHRSVSWYQQTPGQGLQFLFEYFSETQRNKGNFPGRFSGRQFSNSRSEMNVSTLELGDSALYLCASSRTGNTGELFFGEGSRLTVL.

This clone was seen only a few times. The rearrangement joins TRBV28 to TRBJ1-1, with 7 bases identical to TRBD1. The germline V gene has CDR1 MDHEN and CDR2 SYDVKM. V dropped 4 bases and J dropped 11; count of bases not matched to a gene: 4. The CDR3 covers 11 residues. CDR3 sequence (DNA): TGTGCCAGCAGTTACAGGGGAGAGGCTTTCTTT. It specifies CASSYRGEAFF. Full variable domain (rest looked up from reference TRBV28 and TRBJ1-1): DVKVTQSSRYLVKRTGEKVFLECVQDMDHENMFWYRQDPGLGLRLIYFSYDVKMKEKGDIPEGYSVSREKKERFSLILESASTNQTSMYLCASSYRGEAFFGQGTRLTVV.

The rearrangement links TRBV10-2 to TRBJ2-5; no definite D call. Trimming took 2 bases from V and 4 from J, leaving 8 bases between them. The germline gives CDR1 WSHSY, CDR2 SAAADI. This CDR3 contains 13 residues. The CDR3 coding sequence is TGCGCCAGCAGTGAGCGAAAGTTAGAGACCCAGTACTTC. It encodes CASSERKLETQYF.